One and the same sample provided the 21 T cell receptor beta chains below, sequenced in a study of sequential checkpoint blockade in melanoma. Indicated treatment: randomized to nivolumab then ipilimumab (arm A) or the reverse (arm B). Data came from immunoSEQ multiplex PCR; TCRdb stores just in-frame clones and leaves some out. The sample lists 20,000 to 25,000 clones, roughly four fifths occurring once. The sequences come from CD8+ T cells sorted from blood (inferred from file names), collected from a patient given nivolumab and ipilimumab in sequence. These receptor sequences come from a human donor with melanoma.

This clone was seen a single time. The genes are TRBV18 and TRBJ2-7; TRBD1 matches at 8 bases. The V gene end was trimmed by 4 bases and the J gene end by 3 bases; junction bases not matched to a gene: 8. Germline CDR1 KGHSH, CDR2 LQKENI. The CDR3 totals 15 residues. The CDR3 coding sequence is TGTGCCAGCTCACTGAGGGGACAGGACGACTACGAGCAGTACTTC. This sequence encodes CASSLRGQDDYEQYF.

J is TRBJ1-3 and V is TRBV5-6; 11 nucleotides match TRBD1. The germline gives CDR1 SGHDT, CDR2 YYEEEE. After removal of 1 base from V and 2 bases from J, the junction contained 2 bases not matched to a gene. This CDR3 region has 16 residues. This chain's CDR3 is CASSLRDRGTGNTIYF. CDR3 DNA sequence: TGTGCCAGCAGCTTGAGGGACAGGGGGACTGGAAACACCATATATTTT.

The chain employs TRBV6-5 and TRBJ1-1; D is perhaps TRBD1 (5 bases). Trimming stripped 5 bases from V and 11 bases from J, with 12 bases between. This CDR3 contains 11 residues. The V gene's germline CDR1 is MNHEY and CDR2 SVGAGI. CDR3 in amino acids: CASSPGHMAFF. The CDR3 region has the DNA TGTGCCAGCAGTCCTGGACACATGGCTTTCTTT.

The chain carries TRBV6-5 and TRBJ1-6; D is perhaps TRBD1 (5 bases). V lost 0 bases to trimming and J lost 7 bases, with 13 bases between them. This CDR3 spans 16 amino acids. Germline CDR1 and CDR2: MNHEY and SVGAGI. CDR3 residues: CASSYSNRPGNSPLHF. DNA of the CDR3: TGTGCCAGCAGTTACTCTAATCGGCCAGGGAATTCACCCCTCCACTTT.

This chain uses TRBV27 with TRBJ2-7, with D maybe TRBD2 (6 bases). The CDR3 runs to 14 residues. V gave up 3 bases and J gave up 4 bases, with 13 bases separating them. Germline-derived CDR1 and CDR2 are MNHEY and SMNVEV (reference sequence). The CDR3 DNA follows: TGTGCCAGCAGTTTGGAGGGGCCCAGGTACGAGCAGTACTTC. This encodes CASSLEGPRYEQYF.

The rearrangement joins TRBV5-1 to TRBJ2-3, with D perhaps matching TRBD1 (6 bases). Germline V gives CDR1 SGHRS, CDR2 YFSETQ. V was shortened by 2 bases and J by 4 bases, with 11 bases between the two germline ends. This CDR3 is built from 14 residues. CDR3 region: CASSFDRTSDTQYF. The CDR3 DNA reads as TGCGCCAGCAGCTTTGACAGGACTTCAGATACGCAGTATTTT.

The chain uses TRBV6-6 and TRBJ2-3, with D perhaps matching TRBD2 (6 bases). V lost 6 bases, J lost 2 bases, and 12 bases lay in between. CDR3 length: 14 residues. Germline V CDR1 and CDR2: MNHNY, SVGAGI (reference sequence). The CDR3 spells CASSKGLITDTQYF. CDR3 nucleotides: TGTGCCAGCAGCAAGGGACTGATCACAGATACGCAGTATTTT.

V and J are TRBV27 and TRBJ2-2, with TRBD2 matching 14 bases. The germline V gene encodes CDR1 MNHEY and CDR2 SMNVEV (reference sequence). With 5 bases clipped from V and 7 bases from J, the junction kept 6 bases outside the gene matches. This CDR3 has 16 amino acids. CDR3 nucleotide sequence: TGTGCCAGCAGTCCAGGGACTAGCGGGAGTGTCGGGGAGCTGTTTTTT. Translating it yields CASSPGTSGSVGELFF.

J is TRBJ2-7 and V is TRBV27; D is perhaps TRBD1 (6 bases). CDR3 size: 14 residues. Deletions cut 6 bases from V and 3 bases from J, with 15 bases between. CDR1 MNHEY and CDR2 SMNVEV come from the germline V gene (reference sequence). The CDR3 nucleotides are TGTGCCAGCAGAAAATGGGACACAGGCTACGAGCAGTACTTC. Its translation: CASRKWDTGYEQYF.

The chain uses TRBV11-2 and TRBJ2-5; 9 bases map to TRBD2. J gave up 2 bases and V 2 bases, and 9 bases lay outside the gene matches. Germline V CDR1 and CDR2: SGHAT, FQNNGV. The CDR3 covers 17 residues. For the CDR3, the DNA is TGTGCCAGCAGCTTATGGGGAAGGACTAGCGTTCAAGAGACCCAGTACTTC. Translation gives CASSLWGRTSVQETQYF.

The chain has TRBV20-1 and TRBJ2-1; 7 bases match TRBD1. The J segment lost 9 bases and the V segment lost 7 bases, leaving 6 bases of the junction unmatched. This CDR3 is built from 11 residues. Germline V gives CDR1 DFQATT, CDR2 SNEGSKA (reference sequence). DNA for the CDR3: TGCAGTGTGGGACAGTTGGGTGAGCAGTTCTTC. This translates into CSVGQLGEQFF.

The chain uses TRBV18 and TRBJ2-7; 14 bases are shared with TRBD2. Trimming removed 4 bases from V and 3 bases from J; junction bases left unmatched: 2. CDR1 and CDR2 (germline): KGHSH, LQKENI. This CDR3 is 15 amino acids long. The CDR3 DNA sequence: TGTGCCAGCTCACTCGGGACTAGCGGGAGCTACGAGCAGTACTTC. Encoded protein: CASSLGTSGSYEQYF.

V gene TRBV18 combines with J gene TRBJ1-3; D might be TRBD1 (5 bases). The germline gives CDR1 KGHSH, CDR2 LQKENI. Trimming took 3 bases from V and 0 from J, leaving 12 bases between them. This CDR3 comprises 16 residues. This chain's CDR3 is CASSPAGISSGNTIYF. CDR3 coding DNA: TGTGCCAGCTCACCGGCAGGGATCAGCTCTGGAAACACCATATATTTT.

This chain uses TRBV7-2 with TRBJ1-1; D gene ambiguous. The CDR3 is made up of 17 amino acids. Looked up from germline, CDR1 is SGHTA and CDR2 is FQGNSA. Trimming took off 5 bases at V and 0 bases at J, with 19 bases between the two ends. The chain's CDR3 is CASSPLQGGSMNTEAFF. The CDR3 nucleotides read TGTGCCAGCAGCCCTCTCCAAGGCGGATCCATGAACACTGAAGCTTTCTTT.

CDR3 sequence: CASSRDRNTEAFF. The CDR3 DNA follows: TGTGCCAGCAGCCGGGACAGAAACACTGAAGCTTTCTTT. V usage is TRBV11-2 and J usage is TRBJ1-1; 7 nucleotides line up with TRBD1. V lost 5 bases, J lost 2 bases, and 2 bases stayed unmatched. The CDR3 runs 13 residues. Germline assignment: CDR1 SGHAT and CDR2 FQNNGV. Variable domain in full (rest from reference TRBV11-2 and TRBJ1-1): EAGVAQSPRYKIIEKRQSVAFWCNPISGHATLYWYQQILGQGPKLLIQFQNNGVVDDSQLPKDRFSAERLKGVDSTLKIQPAKLEDSAVYLCASSRDRNTEAFFGQGTRLTVV.

This chain links TRBV7-2 with TRBJ1-2, with D uncertain. The CDR3 extends over 14 amino acids. The V end lost 3 bases, the J end lost 4 bases, and 12 bases lay between the germline ends. Germline assignment: CDR1 SGHTA and CDR2 FQGNSA. CDR3 DNA: TGTGCCAGCAGCTTTGGCCAGGCCCTCTATGGCTACACCTTC. Amino acids: CASSFGQALYGYTF. The entire variable domain, with the rest obtained from reference TRBV7-2 and TRBJ1-2, is as follows: GAGVSQSPSNKVTEKGKDVELRCDPISGHTALYWYRQSLGQGLEFLIYFQGNSAPDKSGLPSDRFSAERTGGSVSTLTIQRTQQEDSAVYLCASSFGQALYGYTFGSGTRLTVV.

This clone has only a few counts. In DNA form, the CDR3 reads TGTGCCAGCCAGACCCGTTTCGGGACAGGGTCTCGCGACGAGCAGTTCTTC. Translating it yields CASQTRFGTGSRDEQFF. The chain employs TRBV28 and TRBJ2-1, with 9 bases fitting TRBD1. CDR1 is MDHEN, CDR2 SYDVKM, per germline. Losses at the gene ends were 8 bases for V and 10 bases for J; bases not matched to a gene: 21. CDR3 length: 17 amino acids.

This clone came up once. The V gene is TRBV7-3, the J gene TRBJ2-1; possible D gene TRBD2, 6 bases. The CDR3 runs to 14 residues. Germline assignment: CDR1 SGHTA and CDR2 FQGTGA. Trimming cost V 5 bases and J 5 bases, with 13 bases left between them. In nucleotides, the CDR3 is TGTGCCAGCAGCCTTGGGACTTTGAACAATGAGCAGTTCTTC. Protein sequence: CASSLGTLNNEQFF.

The gene calls are TRBV28 and TRBJ1-2; no clear D. CDR3 length: 14 residues. The V gene's germline CDR1 is MDHEN and CDR2 SYDVKM. V lost 2 bases to trimming and J lost 4 bases, with 11 bases between them. The CDR3 DNA sequence: TGTGCCAGCAGTTTAGAGTTACCCGTCTATGGCTACACCTTC. Protein product: CASSLELPVYGYTF.

V is TRBV19 and J is TRBJ2-3; TRBD2 matches 13 bases. The CDR3 spans 16 residues. V shed 10 bases, J shed 1 base, and the junction held 8 bases outside the gene matches. Per the germline V gene, CDR1 is LNHDA and CDR2 is SQIVND (reference sequence). For the CDR3, the DNA is TGTGCCACGGGGACTAGCGGGAATGACGGCACAGATACGCAGTATTTT. It yields the protein CATGTSGNDGTDTQYF. Full variable domain (outside the CDR3, taken from reference TRBV19 and TRBJ2-3): DGGITQSPKYLFRKEGQNVTLSCEQNLNHDAMYWYRQDPGQGLRLIYYSQIVNDFQKGDIAEGYSVSREKKESFPLTVTSAQKNPTAFYLCATGTSGNDGTDTQYFGPGTRLTVL.

The gene calls are TRBV2 and TRBJ2-7; D might be TRBD1 (6 bases). Germline V CDR1 and CDR2: SNHLY, FYNNEI. V dropped 7 bases and J dropped 6 bases, with 19 bases sitting between them. The CDR3 consists of 14 residues. The CDR3 is CASTGVQGAAEQYF. The CDR3 region has the DNA TGTGCCAGCACAGGTGTACAGGGAGCCGCCGAGCAGTACTTC.